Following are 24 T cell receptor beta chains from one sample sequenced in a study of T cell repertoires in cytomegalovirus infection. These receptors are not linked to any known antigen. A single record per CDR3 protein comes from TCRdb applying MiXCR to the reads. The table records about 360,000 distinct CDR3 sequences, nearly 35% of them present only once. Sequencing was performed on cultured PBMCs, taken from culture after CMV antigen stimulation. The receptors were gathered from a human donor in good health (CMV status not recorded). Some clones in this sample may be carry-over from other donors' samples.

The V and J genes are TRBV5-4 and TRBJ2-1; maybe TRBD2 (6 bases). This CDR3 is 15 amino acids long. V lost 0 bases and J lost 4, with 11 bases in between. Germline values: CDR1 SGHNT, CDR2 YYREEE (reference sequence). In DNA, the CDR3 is TGTGCCAGCAGCTTGGGGCGGGAAATTTACAATGAGCAGTTCTTC. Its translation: CASSLGREIYNEQFF. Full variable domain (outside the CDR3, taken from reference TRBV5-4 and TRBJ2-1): ETGVTQSPTHLIKTRGQQVTLRCSSQSGHNTVSWYQQALGQGPQFIFQYYREEENGRGNFPPRFSGLQFPNYSSELNVNALELDDSALYLCASSLGREIYNEQFFGPGTRLTVL.

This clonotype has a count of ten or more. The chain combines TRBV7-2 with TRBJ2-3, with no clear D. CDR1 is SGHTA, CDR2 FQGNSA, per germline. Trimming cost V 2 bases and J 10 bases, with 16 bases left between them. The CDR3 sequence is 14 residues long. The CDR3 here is CASSLSAWQDAQYF. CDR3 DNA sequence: TGTGCCAGCAGCTTAAGCGCTTGGCAGGATGCGCAGTATTTT.

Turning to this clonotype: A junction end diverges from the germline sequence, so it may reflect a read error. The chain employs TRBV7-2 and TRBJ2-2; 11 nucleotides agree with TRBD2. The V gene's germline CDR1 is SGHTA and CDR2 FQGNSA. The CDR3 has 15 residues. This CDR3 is CASRTGTSGTGEPFF. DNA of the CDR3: TGTGCCAGCAGAACTGGGACTAGCGGCACCGGGGAGCCGTTTTTT.

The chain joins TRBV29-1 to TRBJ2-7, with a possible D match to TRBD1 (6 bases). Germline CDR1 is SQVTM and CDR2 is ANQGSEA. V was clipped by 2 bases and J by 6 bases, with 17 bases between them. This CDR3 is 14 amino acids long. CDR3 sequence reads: CSVENRDNAGEQYF. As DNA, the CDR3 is TGCAGCGTTGAAAACCGGGACAACGCCGGCGAGCAGTACTTC.

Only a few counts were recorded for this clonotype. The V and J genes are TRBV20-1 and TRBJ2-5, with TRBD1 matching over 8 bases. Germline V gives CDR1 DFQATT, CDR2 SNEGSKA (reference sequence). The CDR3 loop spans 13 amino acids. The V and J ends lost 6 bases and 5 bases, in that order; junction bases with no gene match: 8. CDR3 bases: TGCAGTGCCAGACCGGACAGGGCGGAGACCCAGTACTTC. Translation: CSARPDRAETQYF.

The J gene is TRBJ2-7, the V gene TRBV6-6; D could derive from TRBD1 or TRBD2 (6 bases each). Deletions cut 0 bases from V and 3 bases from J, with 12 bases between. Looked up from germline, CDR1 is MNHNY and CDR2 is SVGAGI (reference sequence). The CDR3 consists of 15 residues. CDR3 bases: TGTGCCAGCAGTTACTCGAAAGGAGGGGGCTACGAGCAGTACGTC. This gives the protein CASSYSKGGGYEQYV.

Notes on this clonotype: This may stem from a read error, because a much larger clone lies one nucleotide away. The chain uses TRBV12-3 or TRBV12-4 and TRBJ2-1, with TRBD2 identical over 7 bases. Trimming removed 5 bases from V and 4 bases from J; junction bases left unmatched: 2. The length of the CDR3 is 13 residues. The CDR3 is CASSTLAYNEQFF. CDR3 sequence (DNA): TGTGCCAGCAGTACACTAGCGTACAATGAGCAGTTCTTC.

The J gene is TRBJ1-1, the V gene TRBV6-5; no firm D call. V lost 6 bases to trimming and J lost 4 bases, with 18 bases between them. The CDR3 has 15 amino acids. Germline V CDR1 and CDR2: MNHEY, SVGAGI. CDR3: CASRAGSKWGTEAFF. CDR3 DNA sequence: TGTGCCAGCAGGGCCGGGAGTAAATGGGGCACTGAAGCTTTCTTT.

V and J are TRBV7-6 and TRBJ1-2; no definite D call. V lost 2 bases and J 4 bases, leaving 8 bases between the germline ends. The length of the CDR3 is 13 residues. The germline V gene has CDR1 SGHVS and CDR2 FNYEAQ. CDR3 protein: CASSLHYSYGYTF. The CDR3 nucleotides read TGTGCCAGCAGCTTACATTATAGCTATGGCTACACCTTC.

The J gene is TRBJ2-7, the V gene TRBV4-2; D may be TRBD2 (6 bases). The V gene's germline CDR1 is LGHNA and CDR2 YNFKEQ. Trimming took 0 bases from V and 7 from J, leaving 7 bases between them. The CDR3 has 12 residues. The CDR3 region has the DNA TGTGCCAGCAGCCAAGATCGGGGGGAGCAGTACTTC. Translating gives CASSQDRGEQYF.

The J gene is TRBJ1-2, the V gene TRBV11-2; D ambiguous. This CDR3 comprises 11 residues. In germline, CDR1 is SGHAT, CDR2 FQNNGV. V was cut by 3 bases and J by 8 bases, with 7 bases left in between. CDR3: CASSFEFGYTF. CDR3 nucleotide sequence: TGTGCCAGCAGCTTCGAGTTCGGCTACACCTTC.

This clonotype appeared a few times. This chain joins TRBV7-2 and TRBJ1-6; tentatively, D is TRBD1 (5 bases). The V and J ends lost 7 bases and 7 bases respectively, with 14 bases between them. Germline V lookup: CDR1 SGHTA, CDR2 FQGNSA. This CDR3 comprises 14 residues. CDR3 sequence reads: CASKWVRENSPLHF. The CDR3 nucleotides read TGTGCCAGCAAATGGGTCAGGGAGAATTCACCCCTCCACTTT. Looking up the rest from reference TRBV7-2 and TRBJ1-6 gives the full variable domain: GAGVSQSPSNKVTEKGKDVELRCDPISGHTALYWYRQSLGQGLEFLIYFQGNSAPDKSGLPSDRFSAERTGGSVSTLTIQRTQQEDSAVYLCASKWVRENSPLHFGNGTRLTVT.

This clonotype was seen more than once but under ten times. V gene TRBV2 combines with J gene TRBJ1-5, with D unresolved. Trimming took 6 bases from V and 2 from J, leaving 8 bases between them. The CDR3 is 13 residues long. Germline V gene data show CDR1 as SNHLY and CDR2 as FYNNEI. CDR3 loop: CASSDDGNQPQHF. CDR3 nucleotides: TGTGCCAGCAGCGACGACGGCAATCAGCCCCAGCATTTT.

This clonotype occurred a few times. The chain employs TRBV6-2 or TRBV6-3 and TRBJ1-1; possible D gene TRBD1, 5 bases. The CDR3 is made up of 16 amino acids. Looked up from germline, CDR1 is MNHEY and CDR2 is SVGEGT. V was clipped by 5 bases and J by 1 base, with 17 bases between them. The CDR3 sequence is CASSRHSGTSNTEAFF. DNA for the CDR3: TGTGCCAGCAGTCGACATTCAGGGACCTCGAACACTGAAGCTTTCTTT.

The chain's CDR3 is CASSRLGVRGYTF. The DNA of the CDR3 is TGTGCCAGCAGCCGCCTAGGGGTCCGTGGCTACACCTTC. The chain uses TRBV11-3 and TRBJ1-2, with D maybe TRBD1 (5 bases). The CDR3 is 13 amino acids. CDR1 SGHNT and CDR2 YENEEA come from the germline V gene. Between the trimmed V and J ends, which lost 5 bases and 7 bases, there was a span of 14 bases.

In nucleotides, the CDR3 is TGTGCCAGTAGTATAGTCCAGGGGGCGGTTAATGAGCAGTTCTTC. Its translation is CASSIVQGAVNEQFF. This chain uses TRBV19 with TRBJ2-1; 8 nucleotides align to TRBD1. The trim removed 1 base at V and 7 bases at J, leaving 6 bases unmatched. Germline assignment: CDR1 LNHDA and CDR2 SQIVND (reference sequence). The CDR3 is 15 amino acids.

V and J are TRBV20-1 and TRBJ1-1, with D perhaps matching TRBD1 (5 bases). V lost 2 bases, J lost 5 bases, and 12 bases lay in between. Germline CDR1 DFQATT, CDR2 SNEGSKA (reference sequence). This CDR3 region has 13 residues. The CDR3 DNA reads TGCAGTGCTAGATCCAGGGTGGGGACTGAAGCTTTCTTT. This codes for CSARSRVGTEAFF.

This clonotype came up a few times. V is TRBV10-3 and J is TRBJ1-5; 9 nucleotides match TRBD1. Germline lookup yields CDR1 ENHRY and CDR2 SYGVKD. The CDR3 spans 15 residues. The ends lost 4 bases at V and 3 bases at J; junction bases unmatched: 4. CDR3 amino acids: CAISAGTGNNQPQHF. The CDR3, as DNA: TGTGCCATCAGTGCCGGGACAGGGAACAATCAGCCCCAGCATTTT.

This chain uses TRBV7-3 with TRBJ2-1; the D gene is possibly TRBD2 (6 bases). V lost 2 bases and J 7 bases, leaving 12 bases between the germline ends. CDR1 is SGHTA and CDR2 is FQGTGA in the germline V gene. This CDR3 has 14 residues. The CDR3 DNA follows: TGTGCCAGCAGCTTACTGACTAGTTCAAATGAGCAGTTCTTC. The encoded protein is CASSLLTSSNEQFF. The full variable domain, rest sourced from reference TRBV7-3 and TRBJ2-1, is GAGVSQTPSNKVTEKGKYVELRCDPISGHTALYWYRQSLGQGPEFLIYFQGTGAADDSGLPNDRFFAVRPEGSVSTLKIQRTERGDSAVYLCASSLLTSSNEQFFGPGTRLTVL.

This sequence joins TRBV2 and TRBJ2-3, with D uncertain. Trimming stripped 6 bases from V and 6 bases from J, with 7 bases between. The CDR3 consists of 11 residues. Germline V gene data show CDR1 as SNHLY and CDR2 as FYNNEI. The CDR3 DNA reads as TGTGCCAGCAGGACGGTGGATACGCAGTATTTT. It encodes CASRTVDTQYF.

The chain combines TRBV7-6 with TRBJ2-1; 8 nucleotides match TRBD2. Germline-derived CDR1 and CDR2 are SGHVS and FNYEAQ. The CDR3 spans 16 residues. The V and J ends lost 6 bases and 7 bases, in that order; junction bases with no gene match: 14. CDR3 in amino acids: CASRPKPGLGLNEQFF. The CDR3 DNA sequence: TGTGCCAGCAGACCCAAACCGGGACTAGGGCTGAATGAGCAGTTCTTC.

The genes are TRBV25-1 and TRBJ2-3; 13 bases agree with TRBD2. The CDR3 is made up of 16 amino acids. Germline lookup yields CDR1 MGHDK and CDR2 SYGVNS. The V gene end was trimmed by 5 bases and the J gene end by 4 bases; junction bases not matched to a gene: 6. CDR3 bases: TGTGCCAGCAGTCTGCGGACTAGCGGGAGTCCAGATACGCAGTATTTT. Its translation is CASSLRTSGSPDTQYF.

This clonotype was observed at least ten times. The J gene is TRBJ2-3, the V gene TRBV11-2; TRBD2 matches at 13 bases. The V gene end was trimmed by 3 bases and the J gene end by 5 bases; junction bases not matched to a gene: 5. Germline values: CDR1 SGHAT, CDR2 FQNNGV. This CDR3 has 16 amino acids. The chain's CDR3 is CASSFQLAGGRDTQYF. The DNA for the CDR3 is TGTGCCAGCAGCTTCCAACTAGCGGGAGGGCGAGATACGCAGTATTTT.

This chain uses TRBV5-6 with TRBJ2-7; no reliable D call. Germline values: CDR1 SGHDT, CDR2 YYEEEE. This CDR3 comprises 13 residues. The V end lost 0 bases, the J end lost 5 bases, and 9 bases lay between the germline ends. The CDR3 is CASSLVGGNEQYV. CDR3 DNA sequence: TGTGCCAGCAGCTTGGTCGGCGGAAACGAGCAGTACGTC.